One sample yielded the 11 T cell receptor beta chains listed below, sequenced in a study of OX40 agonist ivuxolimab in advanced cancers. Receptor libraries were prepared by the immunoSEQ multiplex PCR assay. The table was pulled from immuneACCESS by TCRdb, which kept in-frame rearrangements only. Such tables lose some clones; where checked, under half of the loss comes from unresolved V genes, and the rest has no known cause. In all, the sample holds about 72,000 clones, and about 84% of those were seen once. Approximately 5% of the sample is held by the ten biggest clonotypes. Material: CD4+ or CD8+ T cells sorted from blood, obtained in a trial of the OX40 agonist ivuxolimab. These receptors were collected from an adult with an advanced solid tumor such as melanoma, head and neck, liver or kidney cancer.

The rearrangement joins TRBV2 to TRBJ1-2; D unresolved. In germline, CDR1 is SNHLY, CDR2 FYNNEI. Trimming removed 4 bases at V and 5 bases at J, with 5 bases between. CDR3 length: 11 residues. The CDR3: CASSVTYGYTF. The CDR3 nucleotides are TGTGCCAGCAGTGTAACTTATGGCTACACCTTC. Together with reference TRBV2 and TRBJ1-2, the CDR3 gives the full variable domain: EPEVTQTPSHQVTQMGQEVILRCVPISNHLYFYWYRQILGQKVEFLVSFYNNEISEKSEIFDDQFSVERPDGSNFTLKIRSTKLEDSAMYFCASSVTYGYTFGSGTRLTVV.

In DNA form, the CDR3 reads TGTGCCAGCAGCTTGTTCCAGGGACGTGGCTATGGCTACACCTTC. Translating gives CASSLFQGRGYGYTF. This rearrangement joins TRBV5-6 to TRBJ1-2, with D maybe TRBD1 (5 bases). The CDR3 has 15 amino acids. V was shortened by 1 base and J by 4 bases, with 14 bases between the two germline ends. CDR1 and CDR2 from the germline V gene are SGHDT and YYEEEE.

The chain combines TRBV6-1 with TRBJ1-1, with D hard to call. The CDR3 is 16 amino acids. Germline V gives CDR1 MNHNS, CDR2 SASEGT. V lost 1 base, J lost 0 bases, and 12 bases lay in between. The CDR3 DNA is TGTGCCAGCAGTGAAGGTCTAGAGGGCGTGAACACTGAAGCTTTCTTT. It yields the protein CASSEGLEGVNTEAFF.

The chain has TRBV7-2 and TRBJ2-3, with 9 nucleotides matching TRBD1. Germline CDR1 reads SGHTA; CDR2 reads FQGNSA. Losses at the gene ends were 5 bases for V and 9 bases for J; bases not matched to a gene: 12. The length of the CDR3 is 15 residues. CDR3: CASSQDPVDRGTQYF. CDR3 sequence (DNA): TGTGCCAGCAGCCAAGACCCGGTTGACAGGGGGACGCAGTATTTT.

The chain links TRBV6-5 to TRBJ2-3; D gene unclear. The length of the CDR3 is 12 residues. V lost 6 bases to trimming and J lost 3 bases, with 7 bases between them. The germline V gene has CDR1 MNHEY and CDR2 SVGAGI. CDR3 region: CASSRSTDTQYF. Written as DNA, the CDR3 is TGTGCCAGCAGCCGAAGTACAGATACGCAGTATTTT.

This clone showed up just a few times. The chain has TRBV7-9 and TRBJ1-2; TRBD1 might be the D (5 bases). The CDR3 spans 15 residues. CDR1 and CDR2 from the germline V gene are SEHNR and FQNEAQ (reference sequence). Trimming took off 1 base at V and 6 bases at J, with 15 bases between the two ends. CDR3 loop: CASSLDAWGDDGYTF. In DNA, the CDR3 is TGTGCCAGCAGCTTAGATGCCTGGGGGGACGATGGCTACACCTTC.

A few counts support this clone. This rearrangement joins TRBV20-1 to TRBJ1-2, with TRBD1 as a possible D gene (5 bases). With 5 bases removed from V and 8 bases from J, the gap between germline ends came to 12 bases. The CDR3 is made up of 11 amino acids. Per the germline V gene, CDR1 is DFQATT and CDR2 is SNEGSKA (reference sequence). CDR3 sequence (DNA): TGCAGTGCTGCCCGGGGGGACGGCTACACCTTC. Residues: CSAARGDGYTF.

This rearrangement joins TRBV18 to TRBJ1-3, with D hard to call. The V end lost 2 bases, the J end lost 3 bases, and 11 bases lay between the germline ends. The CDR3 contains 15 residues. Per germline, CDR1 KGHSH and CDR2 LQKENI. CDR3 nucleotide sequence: TGTGCCAGCTCACCAGGGGTTAACTTTGGAAACACCATATATTTT. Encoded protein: CASSPGVNFGNTIYF. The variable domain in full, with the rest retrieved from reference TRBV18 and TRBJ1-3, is NAGVMQNPRHLVRRRGQEARLRCSPMKGHSHVYWYRQLPEEGLKFMVYLQKENIIDESGMPKERFSAEFPKEGPSILRIQQVVRGDSAAYFCASSPGVNFGNTIYFGEGSWLTVV.

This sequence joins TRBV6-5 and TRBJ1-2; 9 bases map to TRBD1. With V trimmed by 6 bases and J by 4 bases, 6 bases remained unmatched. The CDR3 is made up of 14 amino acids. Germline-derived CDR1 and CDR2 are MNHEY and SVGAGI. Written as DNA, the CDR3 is TGTGCCAGCAGGTGGGGACAGGGTATCTATGGCTACACCTTC. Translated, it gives CASRWGQGIYGYTF.

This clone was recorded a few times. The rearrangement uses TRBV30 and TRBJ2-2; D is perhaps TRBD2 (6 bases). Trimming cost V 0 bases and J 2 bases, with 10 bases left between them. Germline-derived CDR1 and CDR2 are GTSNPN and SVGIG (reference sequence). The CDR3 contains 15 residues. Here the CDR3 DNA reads TGTGCCTGGAGTGTACCCGGACTAAACACCGGGGAGCTGTTTTTT. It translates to CAWSVPGLNTGELFF.

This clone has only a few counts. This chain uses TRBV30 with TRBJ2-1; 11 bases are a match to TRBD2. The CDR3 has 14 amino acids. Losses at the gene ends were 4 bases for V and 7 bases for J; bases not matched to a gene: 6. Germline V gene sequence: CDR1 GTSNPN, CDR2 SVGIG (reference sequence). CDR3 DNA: TGTGCCTGGAACCAGGGACTAGCGGCGAATGAGCAGTTCTTC. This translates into CAWNQGLAANEQFF.